The present T cell receptor (gamma chain) was sequenced within a study of Vδ1+ human thymocytes. Findings and limits, study-wide: Unexpected Vdelta2 sequences could cause misinterpretation of bulk repertoire data. Highly polyclonal TRG and TRD repertoires with Gaussian CDR3 length distributions appeared in thymus.

The template was reverse-transcribed extracted RNA. Pooled V-gene forward primers with one constant-region reverse primer generated the CDR3 amplicons by multiplex PCR. TCRdb processed the multiplex PCR reads again with the CATT caller. The sample carries about 36,000 gamma-chain clones, around 20% recorded once. Germline V gene lookup returns CDR1 VENAVY and CDR2 YDSYNSRV. The CDR3 covers 14 residues. Trimming at V came to 0 bases and at J to 6 bases, leaving 8 bases not matched to a gene. With regard to this clone: Its antigen is undetermined.

This clonotype was obtained from a girl under two years old who had congenital heart surgery. Source material: Vdelta1+ gamma-delta thymocytes from the thymus. Subset indicated: FACS-sorted CD3+ TCRalphabeta- TCRVdelta1+ TCRVdelta2- thymocytes. The chain recombines TRGV8 with TRGJ1 or TRGJ2. This CDR3 reads CATWDRPRAYKKLF. CDR3 DNA: TGTGCCACCTGGGATAGGCCTCGGGCTTATAAGAAACTCTTT.